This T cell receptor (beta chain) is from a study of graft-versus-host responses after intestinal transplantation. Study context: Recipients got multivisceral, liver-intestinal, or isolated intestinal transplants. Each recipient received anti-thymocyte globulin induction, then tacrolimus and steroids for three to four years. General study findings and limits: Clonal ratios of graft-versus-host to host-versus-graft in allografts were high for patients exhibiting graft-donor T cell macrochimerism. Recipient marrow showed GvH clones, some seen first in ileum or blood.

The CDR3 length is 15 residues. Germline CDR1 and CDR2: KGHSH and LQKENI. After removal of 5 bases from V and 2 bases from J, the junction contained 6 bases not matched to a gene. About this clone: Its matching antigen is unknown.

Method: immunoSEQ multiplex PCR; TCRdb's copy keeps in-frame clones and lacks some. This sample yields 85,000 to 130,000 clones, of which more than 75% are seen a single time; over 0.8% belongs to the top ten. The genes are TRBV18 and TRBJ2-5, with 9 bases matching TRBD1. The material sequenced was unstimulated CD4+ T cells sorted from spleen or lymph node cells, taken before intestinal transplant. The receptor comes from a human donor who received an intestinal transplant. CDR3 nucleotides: TGTGCCAGCTCAGTACAGGGGGCCGCGCAAGAGACCCAGTACTTC. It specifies CASSVQGAAQETQYF. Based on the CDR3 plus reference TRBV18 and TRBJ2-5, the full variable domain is NAGVMQNPRHLVRRRGQEARLRCSPMKGHSHVYWYRQLPEEGLKFMVYLQKENIIDESGMPKERFSAEFPKEGPSILRIQQVVRGDSAAYFCASSVQGAAQETQYFGPGTRLLVL.